What follows describes a single T cell receptor beta chain. This entry belongs to a study of shared clonotypes between healthy human individuals. On the study more broadly: Per-donor plates numbered three CD4 naive, three CD4 memory, two CD8 naive and one CD8 memory.

Here immunoSEQ multiplex PCR was the method, and the copy in TCRdb shows in-frame clones only, minus some. Found here are approximately 2.4 million clones, approximately 96% of them singletons; the top ten hold approximately 0.13%. From germline, CDR1 is SEHNR and CDR2 FQNEAQ (reference sequence). The length of the CDR3 is 15 residues. With 5 bases removed from V and 5 bases from J, the gap between germline ends came to 15 bases. The genes are TRBV7-9 and TRBJ2-2; possible D gene TRBD1, 6 bases. The clonotype originates from a young man in good health. Sequencing was performed on naive CD4+ T cells sorted from blood. Subset denoted: CD45RA+ positively selected. The CDR3 nucleotides are TGTGCCAGCAGCATGACTGGGACAAGGACCGGGGAGCTGTTTTTT. This gives the protein CASSMTGTRTGELFF.